One sample yielded the 16 T cell receptor beta chains listed below, sequenced in a study of T cell responses to AZD1222 COVID-19 vaccine. Repertoires were generated with immunoSEQ multiplex PCR, while TCRdb's copy carries only in-frame clones and drops some. The sample includes about 120,000 clones, approximately 94% of them seen just once. Sequences were derived from peripheral blood, sampled 28 days after the second AZD1222 dose. All receptors come from an adult who received the AZD1222 COVID-19 vaccine.

CDR3 loop: CASSPKVIVNTEAFF. The CDR3 DNA is TGTGCCAGCAGCCCGAAAGTGATAGTTAACACTGAAGCTTTCTTT. This chain uses TRBV11-2 with TRBJ1-1; no clear D. The CDR3 covers 15 residues. The germline gives CDR1 SGHAT, CDR2 FQNNGV. Trimming removed 5 bases from V and 2 bases from J, with 15 bases in between. The full variable domain, in which reference TRBV11-2 and TRBJ1-1 provide the parts outside the CDR3, is EAGVAQSPRYKIIEKRQSVAFWCNPISGHATLYWYQQILGQGPKLLIQFQNNGVVDDSQLPKDRFSAERLKGVDSTLKIQPAKLEDSAVYLCASSPKVIVNTEAFFGQGTRLTVV.

This clone has a single count. The rearrangement joins TRBV19 to TRBJ2-1; 7 bases map to TRBD1. The J segment lost 4 bases and the V segment lost 6 bases, leaving 18 bases of the junction unmatched. This CDR3 has 18 residues. Germline lookup yields CDR1 LNHDA and CDR2 SQIVND (reference sequence). CDR3 DNA: TGTGCCAGTAGACAAGGGGGCGGGTTCCCCTACGAATACAATGAGCAGTTCTTC. It is translated as CASRQGGGFPYEYNEQFF.

The rearrangement uses TRBV6-2 or TRBV6-3 and TRBJ2-2, with D perhaps being TRBD1 or TRBD2 (5 bases each). Trimming took off 2 bases at V and 8 bases at J, with 15 bases between the two ends. CDR3 length: 15 residues. Germline CDR1 reads MNHEY; CDR2 reads SVGEGT. The CDR3 region is CASSYREGPFGELFF. The CDR3 bases are TGTGCCAGCAGTTACCGAGAGGGACCCTTTGGGGAGCTGTTTTTT.

The chain is built from TRBV19 and TRBJ2-3, with 11 bases aligning to TRBD2. The CDR3 has 19 residues. V gave up 1 base and J gave up 7 bases; unmatched junction bases: 16. The V gene's germline CDR1 is LNHDA and CDR2 SQIVND (reference sequence). CDR3 loop: CASSIVPLASGRTDYTQYF. The CDR3 DNA reads as TGTGCCAGTAGTATAGTCCCCTTGGCTAGCGGGAGGACGGACTATACGCAGTATTTT.

The CDR3: CASSQRQGDSPLHF. For the CDR3, the DNA is TGCGCCAGCAGCCAACGACAGGGGGACTCACCCCTCCACTTT. The chain uses TRBV4-1 and TRBJ1-6; the match to TRBD1 covers 9 bases. The trim removed 2 bases at V and 10 bases at J, leaving 3 bases unmatched. This CDR3 region has 14 residues. Germline V gene data show CDR1 as MGHRA and CDR2 as YSYEKL.

V usage is TRBV25-1 and J usage is TRBJ1-1; D ambiguous. The CDR3 spans 15 residues. The germline V gene has CDR1 MGHDK and CDR2 SYGVNS. V dropped 4 bases and J dropped 1 base, with 13 bases sitting between them. The CDR3 sequence: CASSGRRYENTEAFF. The CDR3 coding sequence is TGTGCCAGCAGTGGACGAAGGTATGAGAACACTGAAGCTTTCTTT.

The rearrangement links TRBV11-3 to TRBJ2-1, with TRBD2 identical over 13 bases. CDR1 is SGHNT and CDR2 is YENEEA in the germline V gene. The CDR3 runs 16 residues. Trimming at V came to 6 bases and at J to 2 bases, leaving 4 bases not matched to a gene. The CDR3 loop is CASSQGTSGAYNEQFF. The CDR3 DNA reads TGTGCCAGCAGTCAAGGGACTAGCGGGGCCTACAATGAGCAGTTCTTC.

The genes are TRBV21-1 and TRBJ1-6. TRBV21-1 is recorded as a pseudogene. The CDR3 extends over 18 amino acids. The CDR3 DNA reads TGTGCCAGCAGCACCCGATCGGAGGGGGGGGCGGAGTGTTCACCCCTCCACTTT. This gives the protein CASSTRSEGGAECSPLHF.

V gene TRBV2 combines with J gene TRBJ2-7; D gene ambiguous. Trimming left V 7 bases short and J 1 base short, with 11 bases between. Germline-derived CDR1 and CDR2 are SNHLY and FYNNEI. The length of the CDR3 is 13 residues. The CDR3: CASTEGKSYEQYF. The DNA for the CDR3 is TGTGCCAGCACCGAAGGGAAATCCTACGAGCAGTACTTC.

The chain employs TRBV9 and TRBJ2-1, with a weak D call TRBD2 (5 bases). The CDR3 has 15 residues. CDR1 and CDR2 (germline): SGDLS, YYNGEE. Trimming removed 4 bases at V and 5 bases at J, with 16 bases between. CDR3 sequence (DNA): TGTGCCAGCAGCCACCCGTTCGGGGAGAACAATGAGCAGTTCTTC. Translation: CASSHPFGENNEQFF.

The chain has TRBV5-5 and TRBJ2-7; a possible D gene is TRBD2 (5 bases). Germline V gene lookup returns CDR1 SGHKS and CDR2 YYEKEE (reference sequence). The CDR3 consists of 14 residues. V was cut by 0 bases and J by 6 bases, with 13 bases left in between. The CDR3 DNA sequence: TGTGCCAGCAGCTTGGGGGGTCGGGGTCCCGAGCAGTACTTC. It yields the protein CASSLGGRGPEQYF.

The chain employs TRBV3-1 (or the pseudogene TRBV3-2) and TRBJ2-3, with 9 nucleotides matching TRBD2. The CDR3 covers 16 residues. Germline V gene lookup returns CDR1 LGHDT and CDR2 YNNKEL (reference sequence). V gave up 1 base and J gave up 3 bases; unmatched junction bases: 5. The chain's CDR3 is CASSQVAGVPTDTQYF. As DNA, the CDR3 is TGTGCCAGCAGCCAAGTAGCGGGAGTCCCGACAGATACGCAGTATTTT.

V and J are TRBV6-5 and TRBJ1-5; D remains unclear. Germline assignment: CDR1 MNHEY and CDR2 SVGAGI. The germline V and J ends were trimmed by 5 bases and 9 bases, with 17 bases remaining between them. The CDR3 is 14 residues long. CDR3 region: CASSPGPREWPQHF. The CDR3 DNA sequence: TGTGCCAGCAGTCCCGGGCCTAGGGAATGGCCCCAGCATTTT.

The J gene is TRBJ2-7, the V gene TRBV30; possibly TRBD1 for D (5 bases). Germline CDR1 GTSNPN, CDR2 SVGIG (reference sequence). The CDR3 extends over 13 amino acids. V shed 0 bases and J shed 6 bases, with 12 bases lying between them. This CDR3 reads CAWSVLGPGEQYF. The CDR3 DNA sequence: TGTGCCTGGAGTGTACTGGGGCCGGGCGAGCAGTACTTC.

The chain joins TRBV27 to TRBJ2-1; D tentatively reads TRBD1 or TRBD2 (6 bases each). The CDR3 has 14 amino acids. V lost 6 bases and J 6 bases, leaving 15 bases between the germline ends. CDR1 is MNHEY, CDR2 SMNVEV, per germline (reference sequence). CDR3 protein: CASRRGAPSNEQFF. The CDR3 bases are TGTGCCAGCAGAAGGGGGGCCCCTTCCAATGAGCAGTTCTTC.

The chain has TRBV7-2 and TRBJ2-4, with TRBD1 as a possible D gene (5 bases). The V gene's germline CDR1 is SGHTA and CDR2 FQGNSA. The CDR3 runs 19 residues. Between the trimmed V and J ends, which lost 2 bases and 5 bases, there was a span of 25 bases. The CDR3 DNA sequence: TGTGCCAGCAGCTTAAGGGCCCCCAACAGGCCCTTGAGTGAAAACATTCAGTACTTC. Residues: CASSLRAPNRPLSENIQYF.